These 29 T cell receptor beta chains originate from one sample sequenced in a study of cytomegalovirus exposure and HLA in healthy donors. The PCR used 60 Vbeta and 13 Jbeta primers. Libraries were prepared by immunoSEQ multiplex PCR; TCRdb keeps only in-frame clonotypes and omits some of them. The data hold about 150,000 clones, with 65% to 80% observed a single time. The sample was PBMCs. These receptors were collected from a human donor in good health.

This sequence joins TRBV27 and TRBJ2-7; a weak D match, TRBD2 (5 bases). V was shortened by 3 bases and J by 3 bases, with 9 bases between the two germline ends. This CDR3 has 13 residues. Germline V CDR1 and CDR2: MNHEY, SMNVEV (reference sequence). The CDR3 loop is CASSFNAGYEQYF. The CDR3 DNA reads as TGTGCCAGCAGTTTCAACGCGGGCTACGAGCAGTACTTC.

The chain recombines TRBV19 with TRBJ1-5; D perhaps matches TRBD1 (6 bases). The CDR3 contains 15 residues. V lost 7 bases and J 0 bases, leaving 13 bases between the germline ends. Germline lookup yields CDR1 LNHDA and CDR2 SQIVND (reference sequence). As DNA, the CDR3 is TGTGCCAGTACTCCGGACAGCATTAGCAATCAGCCCCAGCATTTT. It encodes CASTPDSISNQPQHF.

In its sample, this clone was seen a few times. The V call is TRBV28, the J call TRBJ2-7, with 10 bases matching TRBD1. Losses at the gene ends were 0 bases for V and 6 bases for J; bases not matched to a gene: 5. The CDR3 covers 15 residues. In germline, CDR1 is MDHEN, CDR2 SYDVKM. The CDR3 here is CASSLWDRGSAEQYF. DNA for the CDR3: TGTGCCAGCAGTTTATGGGACAGGGGGTCGGCCGAGCAGTACTTC.

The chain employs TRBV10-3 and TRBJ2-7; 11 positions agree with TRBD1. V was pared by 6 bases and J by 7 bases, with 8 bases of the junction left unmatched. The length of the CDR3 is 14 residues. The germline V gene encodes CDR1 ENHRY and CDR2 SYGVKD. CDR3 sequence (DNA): TGTGCCATCAGCCCCGGGACAGGGGGTGCAGAGCAGTACTTC. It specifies CAISPGTGGAEQYF.

CDR3 nucleotide sequence: TGTGCCAGTAGTATGAGTTTCTATGGCTACACCTTC. The encoded protein is CASSMSFYGYTF. The chain recombines TRBV19 with TRBJ1-2; unclear D gene. Germline CDR1 is LNHDA and CDR2 is SQIVND (reference sequence). V was shortened by 3 bases and J by 4 bases, with 6 bases between the two germline ends. The CDR3 loop spans 12 amino acids.

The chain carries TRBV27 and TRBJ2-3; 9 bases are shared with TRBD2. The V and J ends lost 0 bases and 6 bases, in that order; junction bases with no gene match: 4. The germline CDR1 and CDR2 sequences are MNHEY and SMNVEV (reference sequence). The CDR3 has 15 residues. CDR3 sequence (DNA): TGTGCCAGCAGTTTATCAGCGGGAGGCTGGGATACGCAGTATTTT. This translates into CASSLSAGGWDTQYF.

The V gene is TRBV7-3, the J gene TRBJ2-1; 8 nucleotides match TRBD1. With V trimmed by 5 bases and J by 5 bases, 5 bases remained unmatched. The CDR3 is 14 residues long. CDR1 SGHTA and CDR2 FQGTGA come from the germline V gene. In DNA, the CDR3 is TGTGCCAGCAGCCCCTGGACAGGGAACAATGAGCAGTTCTTC. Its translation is CASSPWTGNNEQFF.

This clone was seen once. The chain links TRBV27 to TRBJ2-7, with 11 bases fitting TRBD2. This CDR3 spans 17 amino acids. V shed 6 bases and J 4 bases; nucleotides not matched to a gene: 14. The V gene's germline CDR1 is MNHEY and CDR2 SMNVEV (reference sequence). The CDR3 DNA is TGTGCCAGCAGGCCCCGAGCCGGGACTAGCGGAGGGTACGAGCAGTACTTC. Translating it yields CASRPRAGTSGGYEQYF.

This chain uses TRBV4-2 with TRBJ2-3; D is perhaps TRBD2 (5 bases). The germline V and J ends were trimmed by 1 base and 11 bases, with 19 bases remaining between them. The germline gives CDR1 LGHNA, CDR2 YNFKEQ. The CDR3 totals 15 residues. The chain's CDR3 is CASSQGLAPRVEQYF. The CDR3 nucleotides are TGTGCCAGCAGCCAAGGACTCGCTCCGAGGGTGGAGCAGTATTTT.

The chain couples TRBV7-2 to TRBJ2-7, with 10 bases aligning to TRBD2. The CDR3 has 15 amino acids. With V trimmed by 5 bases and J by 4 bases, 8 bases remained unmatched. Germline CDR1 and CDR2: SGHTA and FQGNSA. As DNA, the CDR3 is TGTGCCAGCAGCGCCTCTAGCGGGGGAAGATACGAGCAGTACTTC. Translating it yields CASSASSGGRYEQYF.

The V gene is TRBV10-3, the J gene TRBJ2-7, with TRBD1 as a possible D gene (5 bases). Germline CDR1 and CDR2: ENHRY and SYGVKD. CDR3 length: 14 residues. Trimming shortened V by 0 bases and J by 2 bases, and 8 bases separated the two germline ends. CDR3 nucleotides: TGTGCCATCAGTGAGTCTCAGGGCCCCTACGAGCAGTACTTC. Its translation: CAISESQGPYEQYF.

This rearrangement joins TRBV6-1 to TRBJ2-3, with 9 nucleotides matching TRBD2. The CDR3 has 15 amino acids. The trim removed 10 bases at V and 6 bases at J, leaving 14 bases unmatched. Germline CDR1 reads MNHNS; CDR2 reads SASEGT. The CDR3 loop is CATTSTAGGRDTQYF. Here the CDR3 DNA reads TGTGCCACCACAAGTACCGCGGGAGGGCGGGATACGCAGTATTTT.

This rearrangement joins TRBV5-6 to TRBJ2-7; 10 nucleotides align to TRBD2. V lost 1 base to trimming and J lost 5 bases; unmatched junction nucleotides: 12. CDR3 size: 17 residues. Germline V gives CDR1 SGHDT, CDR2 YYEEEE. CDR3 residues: CASSLWGAGTSVDEQYF. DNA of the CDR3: TGTGCCAGCAGCTTGTGGGGCGCCGGGACTAGCGTCGACGAGCAGTACTTC. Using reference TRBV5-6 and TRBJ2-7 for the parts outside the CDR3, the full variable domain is DAGVTQSPTHLIKTRGQQVTLRCSPKSGHDTVSWYQQALGQGPQFIFQYYEEEERQRGNFPDRFSGHQFPNYSSELNVNALLLGDSALYLCASSLWGAGTSVDEQYFGPGTRLTVT.

The CDR3 sequence: CASRRGLAGAVDTQYF. As DNA, the CDR3 is TGTGCCAGCAGACGCGGACTAGCGGGAGCAGTGGATACGCAGTATTTT. V is TRBV27 and J is TRBJ2-3; the match to TRBD2 covers 13 bases. Looked up from germline, CDR1 is MNHEY and CDR2 is SMNVEV (reference sequence). The CDR3 consists of 16 residues. V shed 6 bases, J shed 6 bases, and the junction held 9 bases outside the gene matches.

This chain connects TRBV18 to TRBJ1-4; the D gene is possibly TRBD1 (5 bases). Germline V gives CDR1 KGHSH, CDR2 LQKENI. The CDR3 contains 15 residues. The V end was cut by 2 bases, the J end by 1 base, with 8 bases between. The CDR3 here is CASSPRGGTNEKLFF. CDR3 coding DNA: TGTGCCAGCTCACCAAGGGGAGGAACTAATGAAAAACTGTTTTTT. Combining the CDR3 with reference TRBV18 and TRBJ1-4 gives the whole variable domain NAGVMQNPRHLVRRRGQEARLRCSPMKGHSHVYWYRQLPEEGLKFMVYLQKENIIDESGMPKERFSAEFPKEGPSILRIQQVVRGDSAAYFCASSPRGGTNEKLFFGSGTQLSVL.

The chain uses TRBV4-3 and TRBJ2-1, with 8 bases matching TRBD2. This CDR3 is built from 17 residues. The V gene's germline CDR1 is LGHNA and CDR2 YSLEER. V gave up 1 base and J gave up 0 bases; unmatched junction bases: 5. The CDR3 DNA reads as TGCGCCAGCAGCCAAGTGCTAGCGGGCCCCTCCTACAATGAGCAGTTCTTC. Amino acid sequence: CASSQVLAGPSYNEQFF.

CDR3 DNA: TGTGCCAGCAGCTTCTTCCCGACCGGGGAGCTGTTTTTT. Translated, it gives CASSFFPTGELFF. The V and J genes are TRBV7-9 and TRBJ2-2; no reliable D call. V was clipped by 3 bases and J by 5 bases, with 7 bases between them. The CDR3 runs to 13 residues. The germline gives CDR1 SEHNR, CDR2 FQNEAQ (reference sequence).

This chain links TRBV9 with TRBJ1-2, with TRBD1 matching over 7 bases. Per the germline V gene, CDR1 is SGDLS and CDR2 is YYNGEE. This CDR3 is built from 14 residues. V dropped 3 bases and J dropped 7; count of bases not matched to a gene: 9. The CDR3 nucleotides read TGTGCCAGCAGCGGATTACAGGGGAAGGGTGGCTACACCTTC. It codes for CASSGLQGKGGYTF.

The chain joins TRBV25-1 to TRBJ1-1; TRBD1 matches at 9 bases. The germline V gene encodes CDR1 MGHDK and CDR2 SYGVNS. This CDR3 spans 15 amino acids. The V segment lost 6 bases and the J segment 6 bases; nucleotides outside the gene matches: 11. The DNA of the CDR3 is TGTGCCAGCAGAGCCGGGACAGGGTTGGTCGCTGAAGCTTTCTTT. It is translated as CASRAGTGLVAEAFF.

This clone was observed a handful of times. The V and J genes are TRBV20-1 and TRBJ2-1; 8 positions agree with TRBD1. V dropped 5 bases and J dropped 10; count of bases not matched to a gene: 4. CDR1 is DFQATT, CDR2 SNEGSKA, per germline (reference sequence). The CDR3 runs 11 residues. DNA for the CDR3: TGCAGTGCTTGGGGACAGGAGGAGCAGTTCTTC. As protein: CSAWGQEEQFF.

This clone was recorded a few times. CDR3 in amino acids: CASSVLPGDSLNGYTF. For the CDR3, the DNA is TGTGCCAGCAGCGTCCTTCCCGGGGACAGTCTTAATGGCTACACCTTC. This chain links TRBV9 with TRBJ1-2; 7 bases line up with TRBD1. The CDR3 covers 16 residues. After removal of 2 bases from V and 6 bases from J, the junction contained 13 bases not matched to a gene. Germline-derived CDR1 and CDR2 are SGDLS and YYNGEE.

Here the CDR3 DNA reads TGCGCCAGCAGCTTGGGGGCGGGAGTGAGCTCCTACGAGCAGTACTTC. As protein: CASSLGAGVSSYEQYF. This chain connects TRBV5-1 to TRBJ2-7, with 7 bases fitting TRBD2. J lost 0 bases, V lost 0 bases, and 6 bases had no gene match. Germline V gene lookup returns CDR1 SGHRS and CDR2 YFSETQ. This CDR3 has 16 residues.

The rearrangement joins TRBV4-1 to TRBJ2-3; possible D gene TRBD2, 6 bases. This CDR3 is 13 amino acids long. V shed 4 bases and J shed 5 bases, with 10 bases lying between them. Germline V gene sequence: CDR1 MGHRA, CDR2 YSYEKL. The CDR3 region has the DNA TGCGCCAGCAGCCCCGGGGGTGGAGATACGCAGTATTTT. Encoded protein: CASSPGGGDTQYF.

Here the CDR3 DNA reads TGTGCCAGCAGCTCCTTCAGATCGGGAGGTCCCAATGAGCAGTTCTTC. Translation: CASSSFRSGGPNEQFF. This chain uses TRBV7-3 with TRBJ2-1; 7 nucleotides align to TRBD2. CDR3 length equals 16 residues. Germline assignment: CDR1 SGHTA and CDR2 FQGTGA. The V gene end was trimmed by 4 bases and the J gene end by 6 bases; junction bases not matched to a gene: 12. Combining the CDR3 with reference TRBV7-3 and TRBJ2-1 gives the whole variable domain GAGVSQTPSNKVTEKGKYVELRCDPISGHTALYWYRQSLGQGPEFLIYFQGTGAADDSGLPNDRFFAVRPEGSVSTLKIQRTERGDSAVYLCASSSFRSGGPNEQFFGPGTRLTVL.

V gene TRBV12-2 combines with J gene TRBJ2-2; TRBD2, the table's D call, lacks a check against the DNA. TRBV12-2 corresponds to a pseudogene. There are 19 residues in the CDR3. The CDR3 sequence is CASRLAEGRLAGDPGELFF. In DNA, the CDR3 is TGTGCAAGTCGCTTAGCGGAAGGGAGACTAGCGGGAGATCCCGGGGAGCTGTTTTTT.

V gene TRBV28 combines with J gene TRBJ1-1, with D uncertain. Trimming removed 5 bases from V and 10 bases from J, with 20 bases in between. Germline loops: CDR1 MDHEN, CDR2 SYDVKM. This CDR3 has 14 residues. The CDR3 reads CASSPPSSTVGAFF. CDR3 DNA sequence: TGTGCCAGCAGTCCTCCATCATCCACAGTAGGAGCTTTCTTT.

This CDR3 is CASSPTKREGPYEQYF. The CDR3 coding sequence is TGTGCCAGCAGTCCTACCAAGCGGGAGGGCCCCTACGAGCAGTACTTC. The chain joins TRBV2 to TRBJ2-7; 10 bases match TRBD2. Germline CDR1 and CDR2: SNHLY and FYNNEI. The CDR3 spans 16 residues. The trim removed 5 bases at V and 2 bases at J, leaving 9 bases unmatched. Using reference TRBV2 and TRBJ2-7 for the parts outside the CDR3, the full variable domain is EPEVTQTPSHQVTQMGQEVILRCVPISNHLYFYWYRQILGQKVEFLVSFYNNEISEKSEIFDDQFSVERPDGSNFTLKIRSTKLEDSAMYFCASSPTKREGPYEQYFGPGTRLTVT.

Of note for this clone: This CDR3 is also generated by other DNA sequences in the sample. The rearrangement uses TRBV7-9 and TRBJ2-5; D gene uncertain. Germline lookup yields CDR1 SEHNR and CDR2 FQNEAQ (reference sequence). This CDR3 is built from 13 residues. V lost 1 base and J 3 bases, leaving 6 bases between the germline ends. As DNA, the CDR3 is TGTGCCAGCAGCTTAGGGGCCGAAGAGACCCAGTACTTC. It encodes CASSLGAEETQYF.

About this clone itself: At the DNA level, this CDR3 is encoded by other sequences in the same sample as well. CDR3 bases: TGCGCCAGCAGCCCGGGACTAGCGGGAGGGTTTTACAATGAGCAGTTCTTC. Protein: CASSPGLAGGFYNEQFF. The chain links TRBV5-1 to TRBJ2-1; TRBD2 matches 16 bases. V lost 4 bases and J lost 4; bases outside the gene matches: 5. The CDR3 contains 17 residues. Germline lookup yields CDR1 SGHRS and CDR2 YFSETQ. The entire variable domain, with the rest obtained from reference TRBV5-1 and TRBJ2-1, is as follows: KAGVTQTPRYLIKTRGQQVTLSCSPISGHRSVSWYQQTPGQGLQFLFEYFSETQRNKGNFPGRFSGRQFSNSRSEMNVSTLELGDSALYLCASSPGLAGGFYNEQFFGPGTRLTVL.